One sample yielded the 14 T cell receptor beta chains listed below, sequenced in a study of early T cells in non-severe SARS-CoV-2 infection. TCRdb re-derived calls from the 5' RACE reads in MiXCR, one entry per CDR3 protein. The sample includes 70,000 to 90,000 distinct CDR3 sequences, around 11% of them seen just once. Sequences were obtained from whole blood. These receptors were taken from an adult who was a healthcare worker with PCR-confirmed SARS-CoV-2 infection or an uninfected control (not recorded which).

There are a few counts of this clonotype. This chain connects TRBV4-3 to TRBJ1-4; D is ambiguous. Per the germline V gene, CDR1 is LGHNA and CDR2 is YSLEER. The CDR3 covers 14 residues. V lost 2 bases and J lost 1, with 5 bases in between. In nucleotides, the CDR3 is TGCGCCAGCAGCCAATCAGGAACTAATGAAAAACTGTTTTTT. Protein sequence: CASSQSGTNEKLFF.

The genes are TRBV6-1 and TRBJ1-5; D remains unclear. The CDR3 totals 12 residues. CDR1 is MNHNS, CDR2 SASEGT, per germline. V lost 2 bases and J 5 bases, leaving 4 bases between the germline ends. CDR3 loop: CASSEMHQPQHF. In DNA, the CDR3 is TGTGCCAGCAGTGAAATGCATCAGCCCCAGCATTTT.

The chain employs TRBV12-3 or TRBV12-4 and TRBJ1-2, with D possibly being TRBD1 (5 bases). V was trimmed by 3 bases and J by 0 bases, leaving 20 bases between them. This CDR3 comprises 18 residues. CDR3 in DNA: TGTGCCAGCAGTTTGAGTGGTTCGGACGTCAGGGCTAACTATGGCTACACCTTC. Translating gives CASSLSGSDVRANYGYTF.

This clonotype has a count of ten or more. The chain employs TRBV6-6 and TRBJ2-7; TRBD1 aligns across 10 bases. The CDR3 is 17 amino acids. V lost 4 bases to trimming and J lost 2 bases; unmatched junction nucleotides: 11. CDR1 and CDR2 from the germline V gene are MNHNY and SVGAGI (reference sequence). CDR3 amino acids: CASSSPAGTGDAYEQYF. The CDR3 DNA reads TGTGCCAGCAGTTCACCCGCCGGGACAGGGGATGCCTACGAGCAGTACTTC.

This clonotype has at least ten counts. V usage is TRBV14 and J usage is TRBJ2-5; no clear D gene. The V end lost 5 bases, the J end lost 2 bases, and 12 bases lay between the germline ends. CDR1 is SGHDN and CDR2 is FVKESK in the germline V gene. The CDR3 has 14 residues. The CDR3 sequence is CASSVGDPQETQYF. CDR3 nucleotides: TGTGCCAGCAGCGTCGGAGACCCACAAGAGACCCAGTACTTC.

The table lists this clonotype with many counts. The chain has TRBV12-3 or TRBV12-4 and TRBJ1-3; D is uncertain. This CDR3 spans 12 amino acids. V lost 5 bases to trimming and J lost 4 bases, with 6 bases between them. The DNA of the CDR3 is TGTGCCAGCAGTCCTAGAGGAAACACCATATATTTT. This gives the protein CASSPRGNTIYF.

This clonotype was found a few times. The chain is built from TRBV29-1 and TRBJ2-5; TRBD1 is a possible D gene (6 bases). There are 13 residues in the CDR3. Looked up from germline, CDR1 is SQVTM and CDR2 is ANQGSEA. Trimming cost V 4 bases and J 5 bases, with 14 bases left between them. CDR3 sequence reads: CSVVLTGLETQYF. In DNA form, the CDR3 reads TGCAGCGTTGTCTTAACAGGGCTGGAGACCCAGTACTTC. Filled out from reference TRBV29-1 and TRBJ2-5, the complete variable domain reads SAVISQKPSRDICQRGTSLTIQCQVDSQVTMMFWYRQQPGQSLTLIATANQGSEATYESGFVIDKFPISRPNLTFSTLTVSNMSPEDSSIYLCSVVLTGLETQYFGPGTRLLVL.

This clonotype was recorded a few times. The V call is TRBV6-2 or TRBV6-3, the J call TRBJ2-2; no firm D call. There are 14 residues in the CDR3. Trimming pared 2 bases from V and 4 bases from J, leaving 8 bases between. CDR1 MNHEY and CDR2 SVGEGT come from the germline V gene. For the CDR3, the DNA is TGTGCCAGCAGTTACGCAGTCGGCACCGGGGAGCTGTTTTTT. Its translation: CASSYAVGTGELFF.

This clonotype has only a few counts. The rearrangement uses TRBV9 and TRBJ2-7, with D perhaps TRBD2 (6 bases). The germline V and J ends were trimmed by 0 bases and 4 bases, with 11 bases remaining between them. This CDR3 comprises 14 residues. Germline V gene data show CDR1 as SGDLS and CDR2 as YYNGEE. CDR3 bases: TGTGCCAGCAGCGTAGACCCAGGGAGGTACGAGCAGTACTTC. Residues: CASSVDPGRYEQYF.

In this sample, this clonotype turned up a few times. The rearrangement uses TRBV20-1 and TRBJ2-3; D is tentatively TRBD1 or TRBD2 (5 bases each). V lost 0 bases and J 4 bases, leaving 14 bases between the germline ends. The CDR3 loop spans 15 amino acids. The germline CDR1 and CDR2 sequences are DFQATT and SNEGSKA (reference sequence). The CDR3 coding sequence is TGCAGTGCTAGAGATCGAGGGGAGAGTGCAGATACGCAGTATTTT. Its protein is CSARDRGESADTQYF.

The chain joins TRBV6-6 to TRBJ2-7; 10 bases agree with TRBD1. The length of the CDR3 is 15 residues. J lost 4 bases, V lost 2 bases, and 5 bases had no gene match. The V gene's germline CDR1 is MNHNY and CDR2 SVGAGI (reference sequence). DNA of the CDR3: TGTGCCAGCAGTTACCCGACAGGGGGCGGTTACGAGCAGTACTTC. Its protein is CASSYPTGGGYEQYF.

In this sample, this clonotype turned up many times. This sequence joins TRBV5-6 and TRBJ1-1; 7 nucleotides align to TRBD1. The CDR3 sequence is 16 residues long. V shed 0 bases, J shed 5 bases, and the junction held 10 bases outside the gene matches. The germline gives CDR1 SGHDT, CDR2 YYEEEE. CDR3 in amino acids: CASSLGTGKSETEAFF. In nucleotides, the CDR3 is TGTGCCAGCAGCTTGGGGACAGGCAAGTCGGAGACTGAAGCTTTCTTT.

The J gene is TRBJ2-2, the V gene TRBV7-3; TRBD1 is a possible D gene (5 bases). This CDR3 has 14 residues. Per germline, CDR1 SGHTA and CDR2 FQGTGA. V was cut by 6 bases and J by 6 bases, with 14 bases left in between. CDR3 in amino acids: CASRSGLAAGELFF. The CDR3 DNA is TGTGCCAGCAGGTCAGGGTTAGCTGCCGGGGAGCTGTTTTTT.

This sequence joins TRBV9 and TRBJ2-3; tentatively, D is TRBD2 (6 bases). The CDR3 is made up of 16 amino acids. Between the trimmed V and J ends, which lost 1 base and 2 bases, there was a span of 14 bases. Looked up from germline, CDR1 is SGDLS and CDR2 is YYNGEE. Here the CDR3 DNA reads TGTGCCAGCAGCGTACTACCCGGGAGAACCACAGATACGCAGTATTTT. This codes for CASSVLPGRTTDTQYF.